The present T cell receptor beta chain was sequenced within a study of T cell repertoires in cytomegalovirus infection. TCRdb redid the calling of the reads with MiXCR, one entry per CDR3 protein. The data contain approximately 200,000 distinct CDR3 sequences, 28% of them singletons. Trimming took 5 bases from V and 0 from J, leaving 13 bases between them. Germline loops: CDR1 SGHVS, CDR2 FQNEAQ. There are 15 residues in the CDR3. The specimen was PBMCs. The V call is TRBV7-8, the J call TRBJ2-5; TRBD2 is a possible D gene (6 bases). This TCR was sampled from a human donor in good health (CMV status not recorded). Some clones in this sample may be carry-over from other donors' samples. CDR3 in amino acids: CASSPKRDYQETQYF. Here the CDR3 DNA reads TGTGCCAGCAGCCCGAAAAGGGACTACCAAGAGACCCAGTACTTC.